This T cell receptor (beta chain) was sequenced during a study of blood T cell repertoires in COVID-19. Study in general: Collection of acute and convalescent COVID-19 samples took place in the United States, Italy and Spain.

Assay: immunoSEQ multiplex PCR; the TCRdb copy retains only in-frame clones and omits some. The sample lists around 47,000 clones, roughly four fifths occurring once. Germline CDR1 reads LGHNA; CDR2 reads YSLEER. The V gene lost 4 bases and the J gene lost 5 bases, with 17 bases spanning the gap. This CDR3 is 15 amino acids long. The TCR sequence derives from a man between 70 and 80 years old with active COVID-19. Sequencing was carried out using peripheral blood. The chain couples TRBV4-3 to TRBJ1-2; D is unresolved. This CDR3 is CASSREGSPGYGYTF. In DNA, the CDR3 is TGCGCCAGCAGCCGCGAGGGCTCCCCGGGGTATGGCTACACCTTC.